The source of this T cell receptor (beta chain) is a study of T cells in Graves' hyperthyroidism and ophthalmopathy. Amplified TCR beta CDR3 regions derived from RNA transcripts. Carried out on the TCR CDR3, a first-round RT-PCR used the HTBI primer set. TCRdb processed the multiplex PCR reads anew with MiXCR; each CDR3 protein has one entry. This table holds a few hundred thousand distinct CDR3 sequences, about 13% found once. Germline assignment: CDR1 MGHRA and CDR2 YSYEKL. The CDR3 covers 15 residues. With 4 bases removed from V and 9 bases from J, the gap between germline ends came to 19 bases. Sequencing input: blood. This chain connects TRBV4-1 to TRBJ2-1, with D possibly TRBD1 on 5 matching bases. This clonotype was obtained from a man aged 30-40 years with Graves' hyperthyroidism that later progressed to Graves' ophthalmopathy. The CDR3 nucleotides read TGCGCCAGCAGCCCGACAGTTAGCCCTACAGGTGAGCAGTTCTTC. Translating it yields CASSPTVSPTGEQFF.